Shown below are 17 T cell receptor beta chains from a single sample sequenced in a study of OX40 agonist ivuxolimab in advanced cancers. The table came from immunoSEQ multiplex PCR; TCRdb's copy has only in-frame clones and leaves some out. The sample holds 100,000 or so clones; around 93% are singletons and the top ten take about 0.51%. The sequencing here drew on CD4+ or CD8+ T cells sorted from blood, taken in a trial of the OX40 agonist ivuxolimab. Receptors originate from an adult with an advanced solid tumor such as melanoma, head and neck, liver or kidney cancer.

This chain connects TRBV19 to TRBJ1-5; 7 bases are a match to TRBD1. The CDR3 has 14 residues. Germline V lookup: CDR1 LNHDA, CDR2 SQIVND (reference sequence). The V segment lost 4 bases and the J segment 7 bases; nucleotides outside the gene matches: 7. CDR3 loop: CASSNRQGSQPQHF. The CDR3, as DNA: TGTGCCAGTAGTAATCGACAGGGAAGCCAGCCCCAGCATTTT.

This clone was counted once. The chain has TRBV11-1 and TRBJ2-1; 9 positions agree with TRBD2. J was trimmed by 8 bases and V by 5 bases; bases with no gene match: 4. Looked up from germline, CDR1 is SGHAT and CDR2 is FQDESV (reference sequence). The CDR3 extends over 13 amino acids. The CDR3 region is CASSLGTSYEQFF. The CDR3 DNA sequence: TGTGCCAGCAGCCTCGGGACTAGCTATGAGCAGTTCTTC.

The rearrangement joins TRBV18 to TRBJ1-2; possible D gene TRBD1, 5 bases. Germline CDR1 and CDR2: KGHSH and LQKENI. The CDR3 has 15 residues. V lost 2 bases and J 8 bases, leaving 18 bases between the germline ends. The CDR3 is CASSPGLSTDSGYTF. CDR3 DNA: TGTGCCAGCTCACCAGGGCTCTCGACAGACAGCGGCTACACCTTC.

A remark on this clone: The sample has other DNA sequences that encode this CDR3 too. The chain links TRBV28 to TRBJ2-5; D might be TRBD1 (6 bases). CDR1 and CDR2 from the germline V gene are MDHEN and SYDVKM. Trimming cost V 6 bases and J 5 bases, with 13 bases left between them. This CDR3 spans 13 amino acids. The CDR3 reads CASRGGAGETQYF. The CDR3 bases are TGTGCCAGCAGAGGGGGAGCAGGGGAGACCCAGTACTTC.

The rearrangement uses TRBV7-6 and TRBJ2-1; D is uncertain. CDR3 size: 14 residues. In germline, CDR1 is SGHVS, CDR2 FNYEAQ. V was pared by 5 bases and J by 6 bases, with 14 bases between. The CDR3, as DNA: TGTGCCAGCAGCCGTGTGGGTTTAGGCAATGAGCAGTTCTTC. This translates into CASSRVGLGNEQFF.

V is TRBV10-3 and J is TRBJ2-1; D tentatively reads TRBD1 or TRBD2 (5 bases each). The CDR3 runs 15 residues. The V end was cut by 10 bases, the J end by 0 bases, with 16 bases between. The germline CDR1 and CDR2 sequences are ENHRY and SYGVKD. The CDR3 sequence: CATSWGSYSYNEQFF. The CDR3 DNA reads TGTGCCACCTCCTGGGGGTCTTACTCCTACAATGAGCAGTTCTTC.

The CDR3 DNA is TGTGCCAGCAGCTCCCGACAGGGGGTGGGTCCTGAAGCTTTCTTT. Protein sequence: CASSSRQGVGPEAFF. This chain joins TRBV5-5 and TRBJ1-1, with 9 bases matching TRBD1. This CDR3 is 15 amino acids long. After removal of 3 bases from V and 6 bases from J, the junction contained 9 bases not matched to a gene. CDR1 is SGHKS and CDR2 is YYEKEE in the germline V gene (reference sequence).

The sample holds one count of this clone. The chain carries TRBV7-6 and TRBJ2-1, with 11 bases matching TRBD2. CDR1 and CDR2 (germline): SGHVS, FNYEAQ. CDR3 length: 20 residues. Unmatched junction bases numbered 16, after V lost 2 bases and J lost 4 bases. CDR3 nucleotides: TGTGCCAGCAGCTTATTTCTCTCCCAGAGACTAGCGGGGATTTACAATGAGCAGTTCTTC. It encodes CASSLFLSQRLAGIYNEQFF.

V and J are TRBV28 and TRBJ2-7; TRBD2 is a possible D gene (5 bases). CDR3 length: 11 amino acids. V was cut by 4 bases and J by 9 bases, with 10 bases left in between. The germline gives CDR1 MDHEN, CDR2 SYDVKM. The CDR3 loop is CASSYDGGQYF. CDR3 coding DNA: TGTGCCAGCAGTTATGATGGAGGGCAGTACTTC.

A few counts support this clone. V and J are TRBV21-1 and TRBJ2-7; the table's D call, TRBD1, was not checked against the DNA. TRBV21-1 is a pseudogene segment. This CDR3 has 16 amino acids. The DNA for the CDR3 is TGTGCCAGCAGCAACGGACACCGGGACAGATCCTACGAGCAGTACTTC. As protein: CASSNGHRDRSYEQYF.

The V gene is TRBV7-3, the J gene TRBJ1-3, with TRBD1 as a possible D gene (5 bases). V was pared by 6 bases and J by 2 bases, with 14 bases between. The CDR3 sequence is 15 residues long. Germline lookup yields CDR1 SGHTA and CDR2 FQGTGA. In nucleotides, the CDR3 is TGTGCCAGCAGTCGTAGATGGGGGGCTGGAAACACCATATATTTT. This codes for CASSRRWGAGNTIYF.

CDR3 residues: CASSLEGSNGYTF. The CDR3 DNA sequence: TGTGCCAGCAGCTTAGAAGGCAGCAATGGCTACACCTTC. The chain employs TRBV7-9 and TRBJ1-2, with unresolved D. This CDR3 has 13 residues. Germline CDR1 SEHNR, CDR2 FQNEAQ (reference sequence). The V end was cut by 1 base, the J end by 6 bases, with 9 bases between.

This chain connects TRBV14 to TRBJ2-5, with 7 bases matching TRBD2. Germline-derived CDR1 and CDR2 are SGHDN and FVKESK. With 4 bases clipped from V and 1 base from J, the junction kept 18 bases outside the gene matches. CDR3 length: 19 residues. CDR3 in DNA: TGTGCCAGCAGCCCTACGTACGTCGAAGCGGGATACCGCCAAGAGACCCAGTACTTC. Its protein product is CASSPTYVEAGYRQETQYF. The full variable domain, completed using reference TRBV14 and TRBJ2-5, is EAGVTQFPSHSVIEKGQTVTLRCDPISGHDNLYWYRRVMGKEIKFLLHFVKESKQDESGMPNNRFLAERTGGTYSTLKVQPAELEDSGVYFCASSPTYVEAGYRQETQYFGPGTRLLVL.

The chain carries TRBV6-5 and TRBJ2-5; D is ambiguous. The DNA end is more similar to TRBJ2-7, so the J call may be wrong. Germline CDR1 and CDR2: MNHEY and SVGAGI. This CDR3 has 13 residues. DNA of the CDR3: TGTGCCAGTTCATCCGGACGGAGCTACGAGCAGTACTTC. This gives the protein CASSSGRSYEQYF.

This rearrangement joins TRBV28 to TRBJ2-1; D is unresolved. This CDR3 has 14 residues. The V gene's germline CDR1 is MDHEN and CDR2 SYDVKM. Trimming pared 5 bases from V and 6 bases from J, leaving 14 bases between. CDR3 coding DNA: TGTGCCAGCAGTCACACCGACTCATCCAATGAGCAGTTCTTC. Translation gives CASSHTDSSNEQFF.

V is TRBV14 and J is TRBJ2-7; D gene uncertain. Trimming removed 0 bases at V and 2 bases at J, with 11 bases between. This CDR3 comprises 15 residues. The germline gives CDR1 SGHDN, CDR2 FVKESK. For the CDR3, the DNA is TGTGCCAGCAGCCAAGATTCGGTAAGGGCCTACGAGCAGTACTTC. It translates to CASSQDSVRAYEQYF.

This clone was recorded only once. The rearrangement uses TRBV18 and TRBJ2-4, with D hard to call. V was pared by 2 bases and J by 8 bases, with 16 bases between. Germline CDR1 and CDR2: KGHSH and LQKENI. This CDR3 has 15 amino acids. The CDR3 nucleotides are TGTGCCAGCTCACCAACCCCCGACGTTAAGTACATTCAGTACTTC. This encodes CASSPTPDVKYIQYF.